The 9 T cell receptor beta chains below were found in one sample sequenced in a study of technical replicates of blood from several donors (dated by TCRdb to 2017 to 2019). Libraries were built with the immunoSEQ multiplex PCR assay. Sourced from immuneACCESS, this table was stored by TCRdb with only in-frame sequences that have V and J called. A share of the clones is absent; for the studies checked, an unresolved V gene accounts for under half, and the remainder has no known explanation. The sample has 55,000 to 75,000 clones on record, over 90% of them singletons. About 4.5% of the sample rests with the top ten. The sample consisted of PBMCs. Source of these receptors: a human donor in good health. Some clones in this sample may be carry-over from other donors' samples.

J is TRBJ1-2 and V is TRBV4-3, with a possible D match to TRBD1 (5 bases). The CDR3 has 15 residues. Trimming shortened V by 5 bases and J by 8 bases, and 21 bases separated the two germline ends. The germline V gene encodes CDR1 LGHNA and CDR2 YSLEER. Here the CDR3 DNA reads TGCGCCAGCAGCTCAGAACCCCTAGGGGCGGGGGGCTACACCTTC. This sequence encodes CASSSEPLGAGGYTF.

This chain connects TRBV6-1 to TRBJ1-1, with D unclear. The CDR3 consists of 13 residues. Germline CDR1 is MNHNS and CDR2 is SASEGT. V was pared by 6 bases and J by 2 bases, with 10 bases between. The CDR3 DNA reads TGTGCCAGCAGGGAGACCAAAAACACTGAAGCTTTCTTT. It translates to CASRETKNTEAFF.

The chain joins TRBV29-1 to TRBJ2-1; 7 bases align to TRBD2. With 5 bases clipped from V and 3 bases from J, the junction kept 7 bases outside the gene matches. CDR3 length: 14 amino acids. Germline CDR1 reads SQVTM; CDR2 reads ANQGSEA. In DNA form, the CDR3 reads TGCAGCGTTTTAACTAGCGTCGTCTACAATGAGCAGTTCTTC. This sequence encodes CSVLTSVVYNEQFF.

The chain uses TRBV30 and TRBJ1-2; TRBD1 agrees at 7 bases. The CDR3 runs to 14 residues. The ends lost 1 base at V and 4 bases at J; junction bases unmatched: 6. Germline values: CDR1 GTSNPN, CDR2 SVGIG (reference sequence). CDR3 DNA: TGTGCCTGGAGTGACAGGGGCGGAAGCTATGGCTACACCTTC. As protein: CAWSDRGGSYGYTF.

This chain links TRBV5-4 with TRBJ1-3, with 7 bases fitting TRBD1. V gave up 0 bases and J gave up 2 bases; unmatched junction bases: 2. The CDR3 runs 15 residues. CDR1 SGHNT and CDR2 YYREEE come from the germline V gene (reference sequence). The DNA of the CDR3 is TGTGCCAGCAGCTTGGCCGACAGGGCTGGAAACACCATATATTTT. Protein product: CASSLADRAGNTIYF. Drawing the rest from reference TRBV5-4 and TRBJ1-3, the complete variable domain is ETGVTQSPTHLIKTRGQQVTLRCSSQSGHNTVSWYQQALGQGPQFIFQYYREEENGRGNFPPRFSGLQFPNYSSELNVNALELDDSALYLCASSLADRAGNTIYFGEGSWLTVV.

The rearrangement uses TRBV7-9 and TRBJ2-2; 8 bases are shared with TRBD1. The CDR3 spans 16 residues. V dropped 1 base and J dropped 1; count of bases not matched to a gene: 2. Germline V gene sequence: CDR1 SEHNR, CDR2 FQNEAQ (reference sequence). The CDR3 protein is CASSLGTGKNTGELFF. The CDR3 region has the DNA TGTGCCAGCAGCTTAGGGACAGGGAAGAACACCGGGGAGCTGTTTTTT.

The chain joins TRBV5-4 to TRBJ1-5, with D uncertain. Per germline, CDR1 SGHNT and CDR2 YYREEE (reference sequence). With 0 bases removed from V and 0 bases from J, the gap between germline ends came to 7 bases. The CDR3 consists of 15 residues. CDR3 in DNA: TGTGCCAGCAGCTTGGACCTAACTAGCAATCAGCCCCAGCATTTT. It is translated as CASSLDLTSNQPQHF.

The J gene is TRBJ1-2, the V gene TRBV9; possibly TRBD1 for D (5 bases). CDR1 and CDR2 from the germline V gene are SGDLS and YYNGEE. The CDR3 runs 12 residues. Trimming shortened V by 3 bases and J by 3 bases, and 6 bases separated the two germline ends. The CDR3 is CASSARDYGYTF. Here the CDR3 DNA reads TGTGCCAGCAGCGCCAGGGACTATGGCTACACCTTC.

The V gene is TRBV10-2, the J gene TRBJ2-1, with 9 bases aligning to TRBD2. Trimming at V came to 8 bases and at J to 6 bases, leaving 11 bases not matched to a gene. CDR1 is WSHSY, CDR2 SAAADI, per germline. This CDR3 region has 15 residues. CDR3 loop: CASAPQEAGGNEQFF. CDR3 coding DNA: TGCGCCAGCGCACCTCAGGAAGCGGGAGGCAATGAGCAGTTCTTC.